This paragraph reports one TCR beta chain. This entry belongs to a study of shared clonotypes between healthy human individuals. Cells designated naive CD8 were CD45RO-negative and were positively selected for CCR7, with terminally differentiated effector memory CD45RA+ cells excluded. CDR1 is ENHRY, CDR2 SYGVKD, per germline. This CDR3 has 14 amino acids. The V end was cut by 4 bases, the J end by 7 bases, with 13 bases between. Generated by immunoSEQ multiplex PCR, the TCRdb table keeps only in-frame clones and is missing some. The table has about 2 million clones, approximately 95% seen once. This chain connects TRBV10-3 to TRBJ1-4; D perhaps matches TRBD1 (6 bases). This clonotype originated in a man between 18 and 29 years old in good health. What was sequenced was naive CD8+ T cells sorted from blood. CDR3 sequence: CAISGAGDPEKLFF. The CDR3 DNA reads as TGTGCCATCAGTGGGGCAGGGGATCCTGAAAAACTGTTTTTT.